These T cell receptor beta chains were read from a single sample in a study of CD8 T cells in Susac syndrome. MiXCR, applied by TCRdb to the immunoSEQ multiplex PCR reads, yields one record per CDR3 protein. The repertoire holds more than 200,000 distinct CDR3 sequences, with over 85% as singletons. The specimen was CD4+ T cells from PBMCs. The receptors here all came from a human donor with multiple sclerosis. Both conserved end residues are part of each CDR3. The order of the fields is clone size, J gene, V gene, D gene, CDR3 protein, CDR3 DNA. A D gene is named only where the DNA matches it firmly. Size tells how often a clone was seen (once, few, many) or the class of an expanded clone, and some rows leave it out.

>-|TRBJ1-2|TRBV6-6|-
CASANGAVGYTF
TGTGCCAGCGCAAACGGGGCCGTTGGCTACACCTTC
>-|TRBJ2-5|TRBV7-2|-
CASSLVARPQETQYF
TGTGCCAGCAGCTTAGTTGCCCGGCCACAAGAGACCCAGTACTTC
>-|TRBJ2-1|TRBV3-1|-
CASSQETNEQFF
TGTGCCAGCAGCCAAGAGACCAATGAGCAGTTCTTC
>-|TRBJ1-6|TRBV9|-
CASSDVGSPLHF
TGTGCCAGCAGTGACGTCGGATCACCCCTCCACTTT
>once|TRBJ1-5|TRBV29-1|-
CSVGGPKDSHQPQHF
TGCAGCGTGGGAGGACCCAAGGACAGCCATCAGCCCCAGCATTTT
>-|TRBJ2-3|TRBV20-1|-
CSASHRLTGTDTQYF
TGCAGTGCTAGTCACCGACTAACTGGCACAGATACGCAGTATTTT
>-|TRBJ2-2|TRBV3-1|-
CASTFANTGELFF
TGTGCCAGCACTTTCGCGAACACCGGGGAGCTGTTTTTT
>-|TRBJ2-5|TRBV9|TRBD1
CASSERDRAWGLETQYF
TGTGCCAGCAGCGAGAGAGACAGGGCCTGGGGTCTGGAGACCCAGTACTTC
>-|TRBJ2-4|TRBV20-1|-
CSARAWGLRNIQYF
TGCAGTGCTAGAGCTTGGGGGTTGAGAAACATTCAGTACTTC
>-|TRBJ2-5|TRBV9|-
CASSVFPGATETQYF
TGTGCCAGCAGCGTATTCCCGGGAGCGACGGAGACCCAGTACTTC
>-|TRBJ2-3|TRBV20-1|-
CSARAWQPTDTQYF
TGCAGTGCTAGAGCCTGGCAGCCGACGGATACGCAGTATTTT
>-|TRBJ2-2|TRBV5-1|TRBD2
CASSPRLAGLPGGGELFF
TGCGCCAGCAGCCCGCGACTAGCGGGACTACCTGGAGGCGGGGAGCTGTTTTTT
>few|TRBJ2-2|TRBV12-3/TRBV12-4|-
CASSLALTGELFF
TGTGCCAGCAGTTTGGCCCTCACCGGGGAGCTGTTTTTT
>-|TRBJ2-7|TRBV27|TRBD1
CASSRSWTGPAYEQYF
TGTGCCAGCAGTCGTTCCTGGACAGGGCCCGCCTACGAGCAGTACTTC
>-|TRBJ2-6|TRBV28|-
CASNPSRGSSSGANVLTF
TGTGCCAGCAACCCTTCCCGCGGGTCGTCCTCTGGGGCCAACGTCCTGACTTTC
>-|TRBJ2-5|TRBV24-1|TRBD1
CATSDFNLDRGEETQYF
TGTGCCACCAGTGATTTCAATCTGGACAGGGGGGAAGAGACCCAGTACTTC
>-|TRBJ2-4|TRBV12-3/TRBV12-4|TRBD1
CASSLGQTKNIQYF
TGTGCCAGCAGTTTGGGACAGACCAAAAACATTCAGTACTTC
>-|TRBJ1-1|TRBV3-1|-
CASRSGGDEAFF
TGTGCCAGCAGATCCGGGGGCGATGAAGCTTTCTTT
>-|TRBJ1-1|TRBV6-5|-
CASSYLGIRTEAFF
TGTGCCAGCAGTTACTTGGGCATTAGGACTGAAGCTTTCTTT
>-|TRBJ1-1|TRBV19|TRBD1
CASSTRRTGNTEAFF
TGTGCCAGTAGTACCCGCCGGACAGGGAACACTGAAGCTTTCTTT
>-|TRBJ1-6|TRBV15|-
CATSRESGWGSPLHF
TGTGCCACCAGCAGAGAGTCAGGGTGGGGTTCACCCCTCCACTTT
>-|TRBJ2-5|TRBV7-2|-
CASSLAPGAGETQYF
TGTGCCAGCAGCTTAGCGCCGGGGGCCGGGGAGACCCAGTACTTC
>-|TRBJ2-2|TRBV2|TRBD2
CASRETSGGLGTGELFF
TGTGCCAGCAGAGAGACTAGCGGGGGGCTAGGTACCGGGGAGCTGTTTTTT
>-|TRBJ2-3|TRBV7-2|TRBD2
CASSLTSGRSGTQYF
TGTGCCAGCAGCCTGACTAGCGGGAGGTCGGGTACGCAGTATTTT
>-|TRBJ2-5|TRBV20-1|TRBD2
CSARGLADQETQYF
TGCAGTGCTCGGGGACTAGCGGACCAAGAGACCCAGTACTTC
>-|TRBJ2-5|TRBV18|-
CASSPVGGETQYF
TGTGCCAGCTCACCCGTCGGGGGAGAGACCCAGTACTTC
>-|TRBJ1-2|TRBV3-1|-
CASSQRGYGYTF
TGTGCCAGCAGCCAGAGGGGCTACGGCTACACCTTC
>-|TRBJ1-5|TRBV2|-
CASGTDKDYGQPQHF
TGTGCTAGCGGTACAGACAAGGATTACGGACAGCCCCAGCATTTT
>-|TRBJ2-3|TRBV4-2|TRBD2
CASSRSGGADTQYF
TGTGCCAGCAGCCGTAGCGGGGGGGCAGATACGCAGTATTTT
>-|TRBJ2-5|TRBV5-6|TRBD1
CASSPRTGGTETQYF
TGTGCCAGCAGCCCACGGACAGGGGGCACAGAGACCCAGTACTTC
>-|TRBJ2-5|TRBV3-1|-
CASSSTGGPEETQYF
TGTGCCAGCAGCTCAACTGGCGGTCCGGAAGAGACCCAGTACTTC
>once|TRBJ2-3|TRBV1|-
CTSNSGRASTDTQYF
TGCACCAGCAATAGCGGGAGGGCCAGCACAGATACGCAGTATTTT
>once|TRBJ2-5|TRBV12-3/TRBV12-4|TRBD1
CASSFRTGGYQETQYF
TGTGCCAGCAGCTTTCGGACAGGGGGCTACCAAGAGACCCAGTACTTC
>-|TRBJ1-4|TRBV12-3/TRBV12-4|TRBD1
CASRMTGENEKLFF
TGTGCCAGCAGGATGACAGGGGAGAATGAAAAACTGTTTTTT
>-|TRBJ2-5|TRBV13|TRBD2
CASSRGGAGTQYF
TGTGCCAGCAGTCGCGGGGGGGCGGGGACCCAGTACTTC
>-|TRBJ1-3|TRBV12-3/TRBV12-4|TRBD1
CASSLGNTGASGNTIYF
TGTGCCAGCAGTTTGGGCAACACAGGGGCCTCTGGAAACACCATATATTTT
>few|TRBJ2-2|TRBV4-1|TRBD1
CASSRGQGANTGELFF
TGCGCCAGCAGTCGCGGACAGGGGGCGAACACCGGGGAGCTGTTTTTT
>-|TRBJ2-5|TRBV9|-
CASSVEGRVWETQYF
TGTGCCAGCAGCGTAGAGGGCAGGGTGTGGGAGACCCAGTACTTC
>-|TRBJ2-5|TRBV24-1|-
CATSEGGPGQETQYF
TGTGCCACCAGTGAGGGGGGCCCCGGTCAAGAGACCCAGTACTTC
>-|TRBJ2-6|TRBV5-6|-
CASSKQGSGANVLTF
TGTGCCAGCAGCAAGCAGGGGTCTGGGGCCAACGTCCTGACTTTC
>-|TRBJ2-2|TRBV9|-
CASSVGSGANTGELFF
TGTGCCAGCAGCGTAGGTAGCGGCGCGAACACCGGGGAGCTGTTTTTT
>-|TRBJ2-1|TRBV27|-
CASFHRGTNNEQFF
TGTGCCAGCTTCCATCGCGGGACCAACAATGAGCAGTTCTTC
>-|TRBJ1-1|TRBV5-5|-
CASSLAGSALGAFF
TGTGCCAGCAGCTTGGCCGGATCGGCCTTGGGAGCTTTCTTT
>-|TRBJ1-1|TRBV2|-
CASSVRATNTEAFF
TGTGCCAGCAGTGTTAGGGCCACGAACACTGAAGCTTTCTTT
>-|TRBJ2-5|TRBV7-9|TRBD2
CASTPTRLAFLGTQYF
TGTGCCAGCACCCCGACGAGACTAGCGTTTCTCGGGACCCAGTACTTC
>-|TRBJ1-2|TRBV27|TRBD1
CASSFSTGFYGYTF
TGTGCCAGCAGTTTCTCGACAGGGTTCTATGGCTACACCTTC
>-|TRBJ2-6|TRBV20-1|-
CSAMDSFKFSGANVLTF
TGCAGTGCTATGGACAGCTTTAAGTTCTCTGGGGCCAACGTCCTGACTTTC
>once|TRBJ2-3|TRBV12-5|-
CASGLVNRDTQYF
TGTGCTAGTGGTTTGGTAAACAGGGATACGCAGTATTTT
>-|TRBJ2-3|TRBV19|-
CASSSLMGTADTQYF
TGTGCCAGTAGCTCTTTAATGGGTACGGCAGATACGCAGTATTTT
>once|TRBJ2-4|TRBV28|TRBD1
CASSLRQGRNIQYF
TGTGCCAGCAGTTTAAGACAGGGCAGAAACATTCAGTACTTC
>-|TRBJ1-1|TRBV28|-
CASSFPGNRAFF
TGTGCCAGCAGTTTCCCAGGGAATAGAGCTTTCTTT
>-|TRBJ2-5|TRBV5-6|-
CASSLGTTGETQYF
TGTGCCAGCAGCCTCGGGACCACCGGGGAGACCCAGTACTTC
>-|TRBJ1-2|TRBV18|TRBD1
CASSPVGTDLYGYTF
TGTGCCAGCTCGCCGGTAGGGACAGATCTTTATGGCTACACCTTC
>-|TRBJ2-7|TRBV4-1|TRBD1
CASSQGGQGSYEQYF
TGCGCCAGCAGCCAGGGCGGACAGGGATCCTACGAGCAGTACTTC